This T cell receptor (beta chain) stems from a study of OX40 agonist ivuxolimab in advanced cancers. Looking at the study overall: The costimulatory receptor OX40 (CD134) was targeted by ivuxolimab, a fully human IgG2 agonistic monoclonal antibody. Intravenous ivuxolimab was administered to patients every 2 weeks at six dose levels: 0.01, 0.1, 0.3, 1.5, 3 and 10 mg/kg. Among the roughly 50 dose-escalation patients, about 20 had hepatocellular carcinoma, roughly 15 melanoma, 9 renal cell carcinoma and 9 head and neck cancer. The dose-escalation cohort was almost 85% male with a mean age of about 58 years, ranging from about 23 to 85. Patients were allowed to have had prior anti-PD-1, anti-PD-L1 or anti-CTLA-4 therapy, and approximately 41% of the dose-escalation patients had previously received checkpoint inhibitors. Partial responses occurred in three dose-escalation patients: two with cutaneous melanoma and one with hepatocellular carcinoma. Peripheral TCRbeta sequencing aimed to test whether ivuxolimab altered TCR sequence diversity and caused clonal T-cell expansion. The paper describes the monotherapy dose-escalation part (N of about 52 patients) of the phase I trial of ivuxolimab. Overall study results and their limits: Low levels of normalized T-cell clonal expansion were also seen in some patients who did not respond. Clonal expansion of both CD4+ and CD8+ blood T cells was observed from baseline to week 6 at doses 0.1 to 3.0 mg/kg. After ivuxolimab, expanded clones were on average more numerous among CD8+ T cells than among CD4+ T cells. Which antigens the clonally expanded peripheral T cells were specific for was not determined. In the 0.1-3.0 mg/kg groups, partial responders had among the lowest normalized peripheral clonal expansion, particularly in CD8+ T cells.

Via the germline V gene (reference sequence), CDR1 is SEHNR and CDR2 FQNEAQ. From cysteine to phenylalanine, the CDR3 is 14 amino acids long. Only CDR3 DNA remains: 42 bases, in frame from the first base. Remarks on this clone: No antigen is known for it. One end of the junction varies from germline; a read error may be responsible. Other DNA sequences in the sample encode the same CDR3.

To sequence the TCRbeta CDR3 region, genomic DNA was isolated from the sorted cells. The immunoSEQ Assay was used for sequencing of TCRbeta CDR3 regions. This immuneACCESS table, as held by TCRdb, lists in-frame sequences with V and J called but not all clones. Of the missing ones, under half trace to an unresolved V gene in checked studies; the others have no known cause. This sample is represented by 40,000 or so clones; 70% to 90% of them were singletons. The ten largest make up less than 45% of the sample. The trial excluded patients who had a history of autoimmune disease or were on systemic immunosuppression. Peripheral blood for TCR sequencing was drawn from every dose cohort at baseline, at cycle 4 day 1 and at cycle 7 day 1. The samples were drawn from a first-in-human, open-label, multicenter phase I dose-escalation trial of ivuxolimab. The trial enrolled adults with locally advanced or metastatic head and neck squamous cell, hepatocellular, melanoma or renal cell carcinoma. CD4+ and CD8+ T cells were sorted separately from peripheral blood before TCR sequencing.

The source was CD4+ or CD8+ T cells sorted from blood, collected in a trial of the OX40 agonist ivuxolimab. The V and J segments used are TRBV7-9 and TRBJ1-6; the D gene is unclear. This TCR derives from an adult with an advanced solid tumor such as melanoma, head and neck, liver or kidney cancer. The DNA sequence is given as TGTGCCAGCAGCCTAGCGCTGGCGGATTCACCCCTCCACTTT. Translated, it gives CASSLALADSPLHF.